Presented here are 5 T cell receptor beta chains from one specimen sequenced in a study of blood T cell repertoires in COVID-19 (dated by TCRdb to 2019 to 2021). The library was produced with the immunoSEQ multiplex PCR assay. TCRdb provides this immuneACCESS table in a form limited to in-frame rearrangements. Some clones are lacking; in checked studies, under half of them reflect an unresolved V gene, and why the rest are absent is not known. The sample table records 55,000 to 70,000 clones; about 89% of these occur just once. 6% to 8.5% of the sample is taken by the ten largest. Sequences were obtained from peripheral blood. The receptor set was obtained from a man aged 55 to 70 with acute or convalescent COVID-19.

The CDR3 DNA sequence: TGTGCCAGCAGTCTGCCGACGAGCGGGGTTACCTACGAGCAGTACTTC. Its translation: CASSLPTSGVTYEQYF. The chain combines TRBV2 with TRBJ2-7; 7 nucleotides line up with TRBD2. Germline lookup yields CDR1 SNHLY and CDR2 FYNNEI. V trimming: 5 bases; J trimming: 2 bases; junction bases outside the gene matches: 12. The CDR3 consists of 16 residues. The variable domain in full, with the rest retrieved from reference TRBV2 and TRBJ2-7, is EPEVTQTPSHQVTQMGQEVILRCVPISNHLYFYWYRQILGQKVEFLVSFYNNEISEKSEIFDDQFSVERPDGSNFTLKIRSTKLEDSAMYFCASSLPTSGVTYEQYFGPGTRLTVT.

The chain combines TRBV12-3 or TRBV12-4 with TRBJ2-5, with TRBD1 matching 8 bases. The CDR3 consists of 13 residues. The J segment lost 9 bases and the V segment lost 3 bases, leaving 6 bases of the junction unmatched. The CDR3 nucleotides read TGTGCCAGCAGTTTTCAGGGGGCAATGGCCCAGTACTTC. This sequence encodes CASSFQGAMAQYF.

The rearrangement joins TRBV25-1 to TRBJ1-2; 7 bases are a match to TRBD1. Germline CDR1 MGHDK, CDR2 SYGVNS. V shed 2 bases and J 4 bases; nucleotides not matched to a gene: 4. The CDR3 is 14 amino acids. The CDR3 DNA reads as TGTGCCAGCAGTGAACGACAGGGTTTCTATGGCTACACCTTC. It codes for CASSERQGFYGYTF.

This clone was recorded only once. The V gene is TRBV9, the J gene TRBJ1-1; D unclear. CDR3 size: 14 residues. The V end lost 3 bases, the J end lost 4 bases, and 13 bases lay between the germline ends. Germline CDR1 SGDLS, CDR2 YYNGEE. CDR3 DNA sequence: TGTGCCAGCAGCGCGAGCGGGGTGGGCACTGAAGCTTTCTTT. This translates into CASSASGVGTEAFF.

V gene TRBV6-2 or TRBV6-3 combines with J gene TRBJ1-2, with D unresolved. There are 15 residues in the CDR3. Per the germline V gene, CDR1 is MNHEY and CDR2 is SVGEGT. Trimming left V 2 bases short and J 0 bases short, with 10 bases between. CDR3: CASSYQRIPNYGYTF. The CDR3 coding sequence is TGTGCCAGCAGTTACCAGCGGATACCTAACTATGGCTACACCTTC.